The sequence of this TCR beta chain was determined in a study of technical replicates of blood from a handful of donors. In germline, CDR1 is SGHDT, CDR2 YYEEEE. This CDR3 has 15 amino acids. V gave up 1 base and J gave up 5 bases, with 15 bases separating them. Profiling relied on immunoSEQ multiplex PCR, and the TCRdb table lists in-frame clones only, not all of them. This table has around 81,000 clones, roughly 95% appearing once. The gene calls are TRBV5-6 and TRBJ1-1; no clear D. The TCR was taken from a human donor in good health. Sequenced input: T cells isolated from PBMCs. CDR3 nucleotide sequence: TGTGCCAGCAGCTTGATGGACTGGGGAAATACTGAAGCTTTCTTT. It translates to CASSLMDWGNTEAFF.